Below, one T cell receptor (beta chain) is given with its context. The record originates from a study of PD-L1 blockade in urothelial cancer. Sequencing used immunoSEQ multiplex PCR; TCRdb keeps in-frame clones, though not all of them. The sample contains just under 65,000 clones, roughly 77% of which appear only once. The germline CDR1 and CDR2 sequences are SGHNT and YYREEE (reference sequence). Trimming pared 2 bases from V and 6 bases from J, leaving 15 bases between. The CDR3 contains 15 residues. Time point: pretreatment peripheral blood. Each patient's cancer was a locally advanced or metastatic urothelial carcinoma.

The sample consisted of PBMCs, taken around atezolizumab (anti-PD-L1) treatment. This chain uses TRBV5-4 with TRBJ1-5; D remains ambiguous. The TCR originated in a man between 65 and 85 years old with urothelial cancer. The DNA of the CDR3 is TGTGCCAGCAGCTTATCGGGGAATACGGCTCAGCCCCAGCATTTT. Its protein product is CASSLSGNTAQPQHF.